Here is one T cell receptor (beta chain) with its context. The antigen is unknown. Using a J-beta primer mix together with a sample-barcoded 5' primer, a second PCR was run for roughly 7 to 12 cycles. TCRdb reprocessed the 5' RACE reads via MiXCR and lists one record per CDR3 protein. Among 700,000 to 950,000 distinct CDR3 sequences, 43% were seen once, and the ten largest hold approximately 22%. The data derive from a study of blood T cells in healthy people across ages. The study's findings and limits: Naive T cell percentage showed a strong correlation with the diversity of TCR beta. Leaving the PBMCs unsorted stopped any conclusive comparison of naive versus antigen-experienced cells.

The TCR comes from a woman in her sixties or seventies in good health. Input material: blood.

Here the CDR3 reads CANSIQGIQETQYF. DNA of the CDR3: TGCGCCAACTCTATACAGGGGATTCAAGAGACCCAGTACTTC. The rearrangement joins TRBV10-1 to TRBJ2-5, with TRBD1 identical over 7 bases. In germline, CDR1 is WNHNN, CDR2 SYGVQD (reference sequence). This CDR3 is built from 14 residues. Germline trimming cut 10 bases from V and 2 bases from J; bases unmatched to any gene: 10.